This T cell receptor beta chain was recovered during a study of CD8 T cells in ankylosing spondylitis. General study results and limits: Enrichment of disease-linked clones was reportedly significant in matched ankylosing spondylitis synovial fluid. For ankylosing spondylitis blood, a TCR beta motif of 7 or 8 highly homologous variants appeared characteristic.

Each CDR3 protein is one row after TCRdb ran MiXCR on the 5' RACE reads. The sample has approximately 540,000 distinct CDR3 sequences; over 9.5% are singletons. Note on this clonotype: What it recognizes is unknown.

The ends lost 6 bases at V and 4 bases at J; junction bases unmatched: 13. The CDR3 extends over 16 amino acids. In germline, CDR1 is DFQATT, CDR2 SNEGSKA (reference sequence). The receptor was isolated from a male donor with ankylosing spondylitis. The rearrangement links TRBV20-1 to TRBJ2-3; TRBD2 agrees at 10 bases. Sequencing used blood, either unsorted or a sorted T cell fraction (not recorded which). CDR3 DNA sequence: TGCAGTGCCCCCAAACAGCGGGAGGGCCGGTCAGATACGCAGTATTTT. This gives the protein CSAPKQREGRSDTQYF.